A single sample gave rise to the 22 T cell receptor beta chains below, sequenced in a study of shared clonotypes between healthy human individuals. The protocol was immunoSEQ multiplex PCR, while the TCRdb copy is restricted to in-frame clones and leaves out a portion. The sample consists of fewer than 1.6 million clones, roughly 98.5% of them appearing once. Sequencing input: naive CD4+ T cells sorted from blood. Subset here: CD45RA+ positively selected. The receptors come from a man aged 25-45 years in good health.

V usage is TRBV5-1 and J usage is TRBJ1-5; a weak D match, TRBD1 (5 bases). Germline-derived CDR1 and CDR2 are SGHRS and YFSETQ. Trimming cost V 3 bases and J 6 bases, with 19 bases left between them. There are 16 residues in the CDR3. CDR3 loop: CASSWTPRGSGQPQHF. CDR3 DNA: TGCGCCAGCAGCTGGACCCCTCGGGGCAGCGGTCAGCCCCAGCATTTT.

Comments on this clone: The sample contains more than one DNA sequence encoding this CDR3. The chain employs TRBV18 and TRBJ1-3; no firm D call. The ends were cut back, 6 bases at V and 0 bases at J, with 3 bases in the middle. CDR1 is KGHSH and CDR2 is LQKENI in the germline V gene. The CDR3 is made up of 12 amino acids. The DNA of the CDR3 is TGTGCCAGCTCCCTCTCTGGAAACACCATATATTTT. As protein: CASSLSGNTIYF. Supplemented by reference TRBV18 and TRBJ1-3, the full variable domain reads NAGVMQNPRHLVRRRGQEARLRCSPMKGHSHVYWYRQLPEEGLKFMVYLQKENIIDESGMPKERFSAEFPKEGPSILRIQQVVRGDSAAYFCASSLSGNTIYFGEGSWLTVV.

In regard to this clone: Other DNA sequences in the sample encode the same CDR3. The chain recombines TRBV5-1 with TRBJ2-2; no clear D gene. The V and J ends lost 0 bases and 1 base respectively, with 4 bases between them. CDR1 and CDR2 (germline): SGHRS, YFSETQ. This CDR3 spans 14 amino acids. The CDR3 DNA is TGCGCCAGCAGCTTGGCACTGAACACCGGGGAGCTGTTTTTT. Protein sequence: CASSLALNTGELFF. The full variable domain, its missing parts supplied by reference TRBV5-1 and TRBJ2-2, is KAGVTQTPRYLIKTRGQQVTLSCSPISGHRSVSWYQQTPGQGLQFLFEYFSETQRNKGNFPGRFSGRQFSNSRSEMNVSTLELGDSALYLCASSLALNTGELFFGEGSRLTVL.

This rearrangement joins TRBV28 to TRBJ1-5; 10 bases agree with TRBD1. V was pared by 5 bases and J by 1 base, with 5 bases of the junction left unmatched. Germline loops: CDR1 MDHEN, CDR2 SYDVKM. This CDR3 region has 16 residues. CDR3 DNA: TGTGCCAGCAGTGAACCGGGACAGGGGAGCAATCAGCCCCAGCATTTT. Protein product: CASSEPGQGSNQPQHF. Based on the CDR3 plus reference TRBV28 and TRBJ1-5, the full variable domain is DVKVTQSSRYLVKRTGEKVFLECVQDMDHENMFWYRQDPGLGLRLIYFSYDVKMKEKGDIPEGYSVSREKKERFSLILESASTNQTSMYLCASSEPGQGSNQPQHFGDGTRLSIL.

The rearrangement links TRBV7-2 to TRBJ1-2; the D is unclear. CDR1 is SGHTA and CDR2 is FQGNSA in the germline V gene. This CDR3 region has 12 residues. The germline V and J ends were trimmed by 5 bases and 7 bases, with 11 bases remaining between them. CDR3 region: CASSTILSGYTF. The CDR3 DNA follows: TGTGCCAGCAGCACGATCCTCAGTGGCTACACCTTC.

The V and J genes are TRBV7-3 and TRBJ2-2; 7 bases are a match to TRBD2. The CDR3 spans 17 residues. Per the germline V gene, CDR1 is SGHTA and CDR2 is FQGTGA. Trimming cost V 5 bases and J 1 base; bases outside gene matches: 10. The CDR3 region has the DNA TGTGCCAGCAGCCCAGGACGGCGGGAGTGGAACACCGGGGAGCTGTTTTTT. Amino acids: CASSPGRREWNTGELFF.

In DNA form, the CDR3 reads TGTGCCATCTCGGCGGGACAGGGGGGATACGAGCAGTACTTC. Translated, it gives CAISAGQGGYEQYF. The V and J genes are TRBV10-3 and TRBJ2-7; the match to TRBD1 covers 11 bases. The V gene's germline CDR1 is ENHRY and CDR2 SYGVKD. The CDR3 has 14 residues. With 8 bases clipped from V and 4 bases from J, the junction kept 7 bases outside the gene matches.

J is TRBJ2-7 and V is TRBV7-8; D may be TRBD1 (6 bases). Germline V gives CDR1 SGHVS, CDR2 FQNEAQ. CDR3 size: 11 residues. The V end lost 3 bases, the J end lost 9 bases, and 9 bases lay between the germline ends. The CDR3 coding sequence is TGTGCCAGCAGCTTTATGGGGGCGCAGTACTTC. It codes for CASSFMGAQYF.

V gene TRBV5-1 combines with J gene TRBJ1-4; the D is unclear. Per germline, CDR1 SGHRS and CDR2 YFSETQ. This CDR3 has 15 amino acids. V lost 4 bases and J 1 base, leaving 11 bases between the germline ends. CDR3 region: CASSPIPVTNEKLFF. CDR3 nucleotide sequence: TGCGCCAGCAGCCCAATACCCGTAACTAATGAAAAACTGTTTTTT.

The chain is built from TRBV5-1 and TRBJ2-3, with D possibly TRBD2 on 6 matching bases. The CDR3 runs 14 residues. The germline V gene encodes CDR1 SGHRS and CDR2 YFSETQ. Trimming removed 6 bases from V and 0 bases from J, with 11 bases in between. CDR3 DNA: TGCGCCAGCACCTATAGCGGAAGCACAGATACGCAGTATTTT. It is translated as CASTYSGSTDTQYF.

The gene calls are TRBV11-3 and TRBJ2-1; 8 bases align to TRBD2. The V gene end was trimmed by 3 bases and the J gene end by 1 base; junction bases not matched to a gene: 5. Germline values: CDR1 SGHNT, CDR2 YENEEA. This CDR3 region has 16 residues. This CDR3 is CASSLGPSGSYNEQFF. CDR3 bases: TGTGCCAGCAGCTTGGGGCCTAGCGGGTCCTACAATGAGCAGTTCTTC.

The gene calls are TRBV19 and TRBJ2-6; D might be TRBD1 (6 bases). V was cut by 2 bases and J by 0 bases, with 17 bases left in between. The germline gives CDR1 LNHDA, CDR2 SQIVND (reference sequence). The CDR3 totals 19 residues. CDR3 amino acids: CASSIYQAGVPSGANVLTF. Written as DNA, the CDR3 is TGTGCCAGTAGTATATATCAGGCAGGGGTCCCCTCTGGGGCCAACGTCCTGACTTTC.

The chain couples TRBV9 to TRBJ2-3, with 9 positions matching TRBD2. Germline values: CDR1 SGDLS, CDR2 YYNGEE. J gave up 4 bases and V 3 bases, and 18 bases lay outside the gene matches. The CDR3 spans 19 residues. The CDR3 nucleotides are TGTGCCAGCAGCGGAGATCCCCATAGGGTAGCGGGAGCCTCAGATACGCAGTATTTT. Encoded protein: CASSGDPHRVAGASDTQYF.

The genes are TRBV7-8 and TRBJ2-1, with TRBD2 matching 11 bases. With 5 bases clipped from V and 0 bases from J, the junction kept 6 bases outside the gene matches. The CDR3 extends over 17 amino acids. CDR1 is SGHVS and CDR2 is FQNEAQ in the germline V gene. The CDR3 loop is CASSTFSGGASYNEQFF. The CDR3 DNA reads TGTGCCAGCAGCACCTTTAGCGGGGGGGCCTCCTACAATGAGCAGTTCTTC.

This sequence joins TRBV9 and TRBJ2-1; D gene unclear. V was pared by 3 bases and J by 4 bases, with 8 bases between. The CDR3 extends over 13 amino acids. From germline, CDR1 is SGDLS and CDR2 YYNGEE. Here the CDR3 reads CASSEALYNEQFF. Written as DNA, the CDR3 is TGTGCCAGCAGCGAGGCATTATACAATGAGCAGTTCTTC. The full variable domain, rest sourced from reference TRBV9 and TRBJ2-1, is DSGVTQTPKHLITATGQRVTLRCSPRSGDLSVYWYQQSLDQGLQFLIQYYNGEERAKGNILERFSAQQFPDLHSELNLSSLELGDSALYFCASSEALYNEQFFGPGTRLTVL.

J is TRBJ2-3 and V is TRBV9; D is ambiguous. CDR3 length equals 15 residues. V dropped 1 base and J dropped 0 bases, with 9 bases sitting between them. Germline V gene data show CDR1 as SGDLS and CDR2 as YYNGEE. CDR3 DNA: TGTGCCAGCAGCGTAACTTTAACTAGCACAGATACGCAGTATTTT. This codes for CASSVTLTSTDTQYF.

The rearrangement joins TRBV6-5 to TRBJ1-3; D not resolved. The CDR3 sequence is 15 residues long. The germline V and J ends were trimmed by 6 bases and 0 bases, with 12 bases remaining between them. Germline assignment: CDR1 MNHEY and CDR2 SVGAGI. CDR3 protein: CASSRRHFSGNTIYF. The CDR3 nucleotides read TGTGCCAGCAGCCGTCGACACTTCTCTGGAAACACCATATATTTT.

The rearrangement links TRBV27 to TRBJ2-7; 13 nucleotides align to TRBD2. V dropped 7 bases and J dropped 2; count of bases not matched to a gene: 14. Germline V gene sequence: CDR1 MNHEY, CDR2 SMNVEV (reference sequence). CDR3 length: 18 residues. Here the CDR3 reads CASISSGLAGSGPYEQYF. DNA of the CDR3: TGTGCCAGCATATCATCGGGACTAGCGGGATCGGGCCCCTACGAGCAGTACTTC.

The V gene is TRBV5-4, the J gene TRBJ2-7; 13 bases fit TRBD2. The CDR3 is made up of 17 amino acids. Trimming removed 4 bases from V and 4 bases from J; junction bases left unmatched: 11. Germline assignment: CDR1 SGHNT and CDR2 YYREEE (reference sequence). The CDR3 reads CASSARSGLAGAYEQYF. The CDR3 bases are TGTGCCAGCAGCGCGAGGTCCGGACTAGCGGGAGCGTACGAGCAGTACTTC.

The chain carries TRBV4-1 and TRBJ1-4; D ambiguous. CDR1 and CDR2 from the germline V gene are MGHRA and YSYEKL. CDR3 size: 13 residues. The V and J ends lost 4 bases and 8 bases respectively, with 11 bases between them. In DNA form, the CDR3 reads TGCGCCAGCAGCCTCGGACCGGTCGAAAAACTGTTTTTT. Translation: CASSLGPVEKLFF.

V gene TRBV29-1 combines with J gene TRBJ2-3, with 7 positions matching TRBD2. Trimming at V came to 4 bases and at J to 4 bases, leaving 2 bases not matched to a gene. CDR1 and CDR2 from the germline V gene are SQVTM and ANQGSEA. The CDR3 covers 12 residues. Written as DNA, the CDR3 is TGCAGCGTTGGGCGGGAGTCAGATACGCAGTATTTT. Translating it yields CSVGRESDTQYF.

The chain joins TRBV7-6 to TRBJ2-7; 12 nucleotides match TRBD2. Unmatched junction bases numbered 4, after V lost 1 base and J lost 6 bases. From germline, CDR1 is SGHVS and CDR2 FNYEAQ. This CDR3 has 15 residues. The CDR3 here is CASSLVASGRGEQYF. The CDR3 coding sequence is TGTGCCAGCAGCTTAGTCGCTAGCGGGAGGGGCGAGCAGTACTTC.